The rows below give T cell receptor beta chains drawn from one sample of a study of tumor-infiltrating lymphocytes in primary liver carcinoma. One entry per CDR3 protein, called by TCRdb with MiXCR from the multiplex PCR reads. The sample has fewer than 350,000 distinct CDR3 sequences, less than 75% seen once. The specimen sequenced was peripheral blood. These receptors all stem from a man aged 35-49 years with primary liver carcinoma and hepatitis B virus infection. The CDR3 runs from the conserved cysteine through the conserved F or W. D genes are given only for firm matches. Where a row states a size, it is once, few, many or the class of an expanded clone; other rows omit it.

D gene | clone size | J gene | V gene | CDR3 protein | CDR3 DNA
TRBD1 | - | TRBJ1-4 | TRBV7-8 | CASSLGGTGKIVKLFF | TGTGCCAGCAGCTTAGGGGGGACAGGAAAAATAGTAAAACTGTTTTTT
- | - | TRBJ2-7 | TRBV6-1 | CATNPQYEQYF | TGTGCCACCAACCCCCAGTACGAGCAGTACTTC
- | - | TRBJ2-2 | TRBV11-2 | CVSGLGVSTGELFF | TGTGTCAGCGGCTTAGGAGTCAGCACCGGGGAGCTGTTTTTT
TRBD1 | once | TRBJ2-4 | TRBV11-1 | CASSPHRTGGSQNIQYF | TGTGCCAGCAGCCCCCATAGGACAGGGGGCTCTCAAAACATTCAGTACTTC
TRBD1 | - | TRBJ2-2 | TRBV6-1 | CASPRGDRGATGEMFF | TGTGCCAGCCCCAGGGGGGACAGGGGGGCTACCGGGGAGATGTTTTTT
TRBD1 | many | TRBJ1-1 | TRBV6-1 | CASRDGTGGVAAFF | TGTGCCAGCAGGGACGGGACAGGGGGCGTCGCGGCTTTCTTT
- | - | TRBJ2-1 | TRBV7-9 | CASSFAPYNEQFF | TGTGCCAGCAGCTTCGCTCCATACAATGAGCAGTTCTTC
TRBD1 | - | TRBJ2-5 | TRBV5-1 | CASSLIRTGGAGYQETQYF | TGCGCCAGCAGCTTGATCCGGACAGGGGGCGCGGGCTACCAAGAGACCCAGTACTTC
- | - | TRBJ1-3 | TRBV11-2 | CASGLSGSENTIYF | TGTGCCAGCGGCTTGTCTGGAAGTGAGAACACCATATATTTT
TRBD1 | many | TRBJ1-2 | TRBV12-3/TRBV12-4 | CASSPTGVGGYTF | TGTGCCAGCAGCCCCACAGGGGTGGGCGGCTACACCTTC
TRBD2 | - | TRBJ2-7 | TRBV5-4 | CASGRSGNEQYF | TGTGCCAGCGGCCGTAGCGGGAACGAGCAGTACTTC
- | many | TRBJ2-5 | TRBV6-2/TRBV6-3 | CASNQRQETQYF | TGTGCCAGCAACCAGCGACAAGAGACCCAGTACTTC
TRBD1 | - | TRBJ2-7 | TRBV29-1 | CSVTPGQPTYEQYF | TGCAGCGTTACGCCGGGACAGCCTACCTACGAACAGTACTTC
- | - | TRBJ2-5 | TRBV5-1 | CAISLAGEETQYF | TGCGCCATCAGCTTGGCCGGGGAGGAGACCCAGTACTTC
TRBD2 | many | TRBJ2-1 | TRBV29-1 | CSVGLANNEQFF | TGCAGCGTTGGACTAGCCAACAATGAGCAGTTCTTC
TRBD2 | few | TRBJ2-2 | TRBV6-5 | CASSHGSSGFTGELFF | TGTGCCAGCAGCCACGGGTCTAGCGGATTCACCGGGGAGCTGTTTTTT
- | - | TRBJ2-7 | TRBV28 | CASARYEQYF | TGTGCCAGCGCTCGGTACGAGCAGTACTTC
TRBD1 | many | TRBJ1-2 | TRBV6-5 | CASSYSGQGHYGYTF | TGTGCCAGCAGTTACTCGGGACAGGGGCACTATGGCTACACCTTC
- | - | TRBJ2-5 | TRBV2 | CVRGERTQYF | TGTGTTCGCGGGGAAAGGACCCAGTACTTC
TRBD1 | once | TRBJ1-4 | TRBV2 | CASNIGQGLEKLLF | TGTGCCAGCAATATTGGACAGGGTCTGGAAAAACTGTTATTT
TRBD1 | - | TRBJ1-5 | TRBV20-1 | CSAADRAKGQPQHF | TGCAGTGCTGCTGACAGGGCGAAGGGTCAGCCCCAGCATTTT
- | few | TRBJ2-5 | TRBV5-4 | CASTGSAAQETQYF | TGTGCCAGCACGGGGTCAGCGGCCCAAGAGACCCAGTACTTC
- | - | TRBJ2-3 | TRBV6-2/TRBV6-3 | CAISFPQGNQPQYF | TGTGCCATCAGTTTTCCTCAGGGGAATCAGCCCCAGTATTTT
TRBD2 | - | TRBJ2-3 | TRBV5-1 | CASSWTSGGVDTQYF | TGCGCCAGCAGCTGGACTAGCGGGGGCGTAGATACGCAGTATTTT
- | - | TRBJ2-1 | TRBV28 | CASRGELGYNEQFF | TGTGCCAGCAGAGGGGAATTGGGGTACAATGAGCAGTTCTTC
TRBD2 | - | TRBJ2-1 | TRBV7-9 | CASSQPTSGRATYNEQFF | TGTGCCAGCAGCCAACCGACTAGCGGGAGGGCCACGTACAATGAGCAGTTCTTC
TRBD2 | - | TRBJ2-1 | TRBV30 | CAWSVPGGRRFEQFF | TGTGCCTGGAGTGTACCGGGCGGGAGAAGGTTTGAGCAGTTCTTC
- | many | TRBJ2-2 | TRBV5-6 | CASSLGGRRTGELFF | TGTGCCAGCAGCTTGGGGGGACGGAGAACCGGGGAGCTGTTTTTT
TRBD1 | few | TRBJ1-1 | TRBV28 | CASSPNRGISTEAFF | TGTGCCAGCAGTCCTAACAGGGGTATTAGCACTGAAGCTTTCTTT
TRBD2 | - | TRBJ2-5 | TRBV6-2/TRBV6-3 | CASSYATGGQRETQYF | TGTGCCAGCAGTTACGCTACGGGAGGGCAGCGGGAGACCCAGTACTTC
- | - | TRBJ2-6 | TRBV6-2/TRBV6-3 | CASSYRKRQLSGANLLTF | TGTGCCAGCAGTTACCGAAAACGACAGCTCTCTGGGGCCAACCTCCTGACTTTC
TRBD1 | - | TRBJ2-3 | TRBV5-1 | CASSPPRTGSADTQYF | TGCGCCAGCAGCCCACCAAGGACAGGGAGCGCAGATACGCAGTATTTT
- | few | TRBJ1-2 | TRBV5-6 | CASSLMGGGANYGYTF | TGTGCCAGCAGCTTAATGGGGGGGGGCGCGAACTATGGCTACACCTTC
TRBD1 | - | TRBJ2-7 | TRBV11-2 | CASSFIQGAIHNEQYF | TGTGCCAGCAGCTTCATACAGGGGGCCATACATAACGAGCAGTACTTC
- | - | TRBJ2-6 | TRBV11-2 | CVSNPQSFGSGVNVLTF | TGTGTCAGCAACCCCCAGTCTTTTGGATCTGGGGTCAACGTCCTGACTTTC
- | many | TRBJ1-1 | TRBV10-2 | CASSDNLNTEAFF | TGCGCCAGCAGTGATAACTTGAACACTGAAGCTTTCTTT
TRBD2 | - | TRBJ2-1 | TRBV5-1 | CASSLAGTRVTIEQFF | TGCGCCAGCAGCTTGGCTGGGACTAGAGTCACGATTGAGCAGTTCTTC
- | - | TRBJ2-1 | TRBV5-4 | CASDRDKGYNEQFF | TGTGCCAGCGACCGGGACAAGGGATACAATGAGCAGTTCTTC
- | - | TRBJ2-5 | TRBV5-1 | CASSSVPGETQYF | TGCGCCAGCAGCTCCGTACCAGGGGAGACCCAGTACTTC
- | - | TRBJ2-3 | TRBV12-3/TRBV12-4 | CASRLRTGPDTQYF | TGTGCCAGCAGGCTTCGGACTGGGCCAGATACGCAGTATTTT
TRBD2 | many | TRBJ2-7 | TRBV10-3 | CAIQSGRLSYEQYF | TGTGCCATCCAGAGCGGGAGGCTTAGCTACGAGCAGTACTTC
- | once | TRBJ2-7 | TRBV6-6 | CASSYKRTGSYEQYF | TGCGCCAGCAGTTACAAAAGGACTGGGTCTTACGAGCAGTACTTC
TRBD2 | - | TRBJ2-2 | TRBV11-2 | CASSMRLAGALVGELFF | TGTGCCAGCAGCATGCGACTAGCTGGCGCATTAGTCGGGGAGTTGTTTTTT
- | - | TRBJ2-3 | TRBV5-5 | CVSSLAPGGASGGTDTQYF | TGTGTAAGCAGCTTGGCCCCAGGGGGTGCGTCGGGGGGAACAGATACGCAGTATTTT
- | - | TRBJ1-5 | TRBV6-1 | CASSEAARPNNQPQHF | TGTGCCAGCAGTGAAGCTGCTAGACCGAACAATCAGCCCCAGCATTTT
TRBD2 | - | TRBJ2-1 | TRBV11-2 | CASSKFSGHGLADHNEQFF | TGTGCCAGCAGCAAATTCTCGGGACATGGACTAGCGGACCACAATGAGCAGTTCTTC
- | few | TRBJ2-7 | TRBV12-3/TRBV12-4 | CASSAVPGSSYEQYF | TGTGCCAGCAGCGCAGTTCCCGGGAGTTCCTACGAGCAGTACTTC
- | many | TRBJ2-7 | TRBV29-1 | CSVEKAYEQYF | TGCAGCGTTGAAAAGGCCTACGAGCAGTACTTC
- | - | TRBJ2-7 | TRBV7-9 | CASEGGVDYEQYF | TGTGCCAGCGAAGGAGGGGTCGACTACGAGCAGTACTTC
- | - | TRBJ1-6 | TRBV12-3/TRBV12-4 | CASSRDRMIPHF | TGTGCCAGCAGCCGAGACCGCATGATACCCCACTTT
TRBD2 | - | TRBJ2-3 | TRBV28 | CASSPHRGGADTQYF | TGTGCCAGCAGTCCCCACCGGGGGGGCGCAGATACGCAGTATTTT
TRBD2 | - | TRBJ2-7 | TRBV28 | CASSSPGLAGDEQYF | TGTGCCAGCAGTTCCCCGGGACTAGCGGGAGACGAGCAGTACTTC
TRBD1 | - | TRBJ2-7 | TRBV4-3 | CTSSPTLTGREQYF | TGCACCAGCAGCCCCACATTGACAGGGCGCGAGCAGTACTTC